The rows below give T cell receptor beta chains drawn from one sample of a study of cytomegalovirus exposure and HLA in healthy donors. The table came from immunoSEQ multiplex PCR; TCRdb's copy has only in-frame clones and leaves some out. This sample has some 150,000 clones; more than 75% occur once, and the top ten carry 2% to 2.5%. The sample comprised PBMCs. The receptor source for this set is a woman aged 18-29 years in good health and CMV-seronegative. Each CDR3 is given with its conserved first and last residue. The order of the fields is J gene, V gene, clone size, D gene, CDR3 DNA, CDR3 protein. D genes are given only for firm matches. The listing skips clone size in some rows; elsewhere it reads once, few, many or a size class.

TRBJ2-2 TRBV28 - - TGTGCCAGCAGGCAAACAGTGGCCGGGGAGCTGTTTTTT CASRQTVAGELFF
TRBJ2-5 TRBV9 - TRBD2 TGTGCCAGCAGCCCTAGCGGGGGGGCCTCAGAGACCCAGTACTTC CASSPSGGASETQYF
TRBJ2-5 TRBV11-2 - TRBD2 TGTGCCAGCTCACTAGCGGGGGGAGTGGGTGGAGAGACCCAGTACTTC CASSLAGGVGGETQYF
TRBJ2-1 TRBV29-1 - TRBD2 TGCAGCGTCGGACTAGCGGGCGTCCGGGGCAATGAGCAGTTCTTC CSVGLAGVRGNEQFF
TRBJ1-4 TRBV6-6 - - TGTGCCACCGGGGGTGATAATGAAAAACTGTTTTTT CATGGDNEKLFF
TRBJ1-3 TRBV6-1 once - TGTGCCAGCAGGGGGGACTCGGGTTCGAGAAACACCATATATTTT CASRGDSGSRNTIYF
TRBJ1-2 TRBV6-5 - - TGTGCCAGCAGTTCAGGGAACGGCTACACCTTC CASSSGNGYTF
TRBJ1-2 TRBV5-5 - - TGTGCCAGCAGGCTAAACAGGGATGACTATGGCTACACCTTC CASRLNRDDYGYTF
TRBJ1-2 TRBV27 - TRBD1 TGTGCCAGCAGTTTAATGGGACAGTCAACTGGCTACACCTTC CASSLMGQSTGYTF
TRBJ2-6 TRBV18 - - TGTGCCAGCTCACCGAGCCCCTCCACTGGGGCCAACGTCCTGACTTTC CASSPSPSTGANVLTF
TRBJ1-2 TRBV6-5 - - TGTGCCAGCAGCCAAGGGGAGGATGACGGCTACACCTTC CASSQGEDDGYTF
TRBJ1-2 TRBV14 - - TGTGCCAGCAGCCAGGGAGCTAACTATGGCTACACCTTC CASSQGANYGYTF
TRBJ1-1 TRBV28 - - TGTGCCAGCAGTCAGCTGGGACACCTGAACACTGAAGCTTTCTTT CASSQLGHLNTEAFF
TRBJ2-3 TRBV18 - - TGTGCCAGCTCTCCCCCCGGAGGGGATACGCAGTATTTT CASSPPGGDTQYF
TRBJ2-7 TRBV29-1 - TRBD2 TGCAGCGTCGCCTCACTAGCGGGAGAACACGAGCAGTACTTC CSVASLAGEHEQYF
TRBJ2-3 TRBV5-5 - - TGTGCCAGCAGCCCGGACAGACAGTACACAGATACGCAGTATTTT CASSPDRQYTDTQYF
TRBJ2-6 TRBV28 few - TGTGCCAGCAGTTTTGAACACTCTGGGGCCAACGTCCTGACTTTC CASSFEHSGANVLTF
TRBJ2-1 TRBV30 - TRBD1 TGTGCCTGGGGGACAGGGGAACCCAATGAGCAGTTCTTC CAWGTGEPNEQFF
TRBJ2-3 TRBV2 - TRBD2 TGTGCCAGCAAAAAACTAGCGGGGGGGGTCACAGATACGCAGTATTTT CASKKLAGGVTDTQYF
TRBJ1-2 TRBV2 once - TGTGCCAGCAGTGAAGGGACATCTTACTATGGCTACACCTTC CASSEGTSYYGYTF
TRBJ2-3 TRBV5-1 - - TGCGCCAGCAGCTTGGATCAGGGGCCCCTCACAGATACGCAGTATTTT CASSLDQGPLTDTQYF
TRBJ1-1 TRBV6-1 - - TGTGCCAGCAGCAAAAGGGGGAACACTGAAGCTTTCTTT CASSKRGNTEAFF
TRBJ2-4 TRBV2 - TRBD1 TGTGCCAGCAGTTTCGACAGGGTAGCCAAAAACATTCAGTACTTC CASSFDRVAKNIQYF
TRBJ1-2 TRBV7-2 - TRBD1 TGTGCCAGCAGCGGGACAGGGGGGAAAGGCTACACCTTC CASSGTGGKGYTF
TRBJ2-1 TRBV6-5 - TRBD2 TGTGCCAGCAGTTCGGGAAGCGGGAGCTACAATGAGCAGTTCTTC CASSSGSGSYNEQFF
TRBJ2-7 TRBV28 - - TGTGCCAGCAGTTTCTCAGGGCGTCGCTACGAGCAGTACTTC CASSFSGRRYEQYF
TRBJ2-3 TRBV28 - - TGTGCCAGCAGTCTGCCTGAGGGAGTTAGGACAGATACGCAGTATTTT CASSLPEGVRTDTQYF
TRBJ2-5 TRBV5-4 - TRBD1 TGTGCCAGCAGCCCCAAGGGGGCCGCGGAGACCCAGTACTTC CASSPKGAAETQYF
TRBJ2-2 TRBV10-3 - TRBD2 TGTGCCATCAGTCCGACGGGAGGGCCGACCGGGGAGCTGTTTTTT CAISPTGGPTGELFF
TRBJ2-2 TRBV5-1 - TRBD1 TGCGCCAGCGGGACAGGGGAAAACACCGGGGAGCTGTTTTTT CASGTGENTGELFF
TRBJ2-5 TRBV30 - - TGTGCCTGGAGTGTGGCTTCCCAGGAGACCCAGTACTTC CAWSVASQETQYF
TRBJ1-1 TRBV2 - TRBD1 TGTGCCAGCAGGAGGCGAATGGGACAGTCTACTCAGAACACTGAAGCTTTCTTT CASRRRMGQSTQNTEAFF
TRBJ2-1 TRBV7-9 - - TGTGCCAGCAGCTCCACAGGGACCTTCTACAATGAGCAGTTCTTC CASSSTGTFYNEQFF
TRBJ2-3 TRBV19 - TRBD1 TGTGCCACCATGGACAGGGGGCTATCAGATACGCAGTATTTT CATMDRGLSDTQYF
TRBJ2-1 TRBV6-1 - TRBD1 TGTGCCGGGGACCTCGGGACAGGGGCTCACAATGAGCAGTTCTTC CAGDLGTGAHNEQFF
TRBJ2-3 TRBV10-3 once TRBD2 TGTGCCATCAGTGAGTCTTCTCTAGCGGGAGGTCCTAGCACAGATACGCAGTATTTT CAISESSLAGGPSTDTQYF
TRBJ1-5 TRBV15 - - TGTGCCACCAGCAGAGACAGGGGTAGTCAGCCCCAGCATTTT CATSRDRGSQPQHF
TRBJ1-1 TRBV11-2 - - TGTGCCAGCAGTACCACAGGTGTTGAAGCTTTCTTT CASSTTGVEAFF
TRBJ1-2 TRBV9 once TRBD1 TGTGCCAGCAGCGCCTGGACAGGGGCGAGTGGCTACACCTTC CASSAWTGASGYTF
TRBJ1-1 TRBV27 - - TGTGCCAGCAGTTTCTGGGGAGGGAACACTGAAGCTTTCTTT CASSFWGGNTEAFF
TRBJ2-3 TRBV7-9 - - TGTGCCAGCAGCCCTTACACAGATACGCAGTATTTT CASSPYTDTQYF
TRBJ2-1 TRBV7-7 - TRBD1 TGTGCCAGCAGCTTAGGACAGGGACCCAACAGTGAGCAGTTCTTC CASSLGQGPNSEQFF
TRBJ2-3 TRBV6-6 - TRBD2 TGTGCCAGCACCATCGGACTAGCATCAGATACGCAGTATTTT CASTIGLASDTQYF
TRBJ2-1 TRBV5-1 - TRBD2 TGCGCCAGCAGCGGGAGGGCACTAGCGGGAGTTTACAATGAGCAGTTCTTC CASSGRALAGVYNEQFF
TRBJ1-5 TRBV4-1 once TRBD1 TGCGCCAGCAGCCAAGAAAGCGGACAGGGTTTAAGAACCCAGCATTTT CASSQESGQGLRTQHF
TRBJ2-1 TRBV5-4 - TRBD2 TGTGCCAGCGGATCGACTAGCGGGGGGCCAGAGCAGTTCTTC CASGSTSGGPEQFF
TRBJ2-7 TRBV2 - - TGTGCCAGCAGTGAAAACCCCGGGAAACTCTACGAGCAGTACTTC CASSENPGKLYEQYF
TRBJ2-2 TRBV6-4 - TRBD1 TGTGCCAGCAGTCGGGACAGAAACACCGGGGAGCTGTTTTTT CASSRDRNTGELFF
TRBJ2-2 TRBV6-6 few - TGTGCCAGCAGTCAGGACTATAACACCGGGGAGCTGTTTTTT CASSQDYNTGELFF
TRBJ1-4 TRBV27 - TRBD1 TGTGCCAGCCGGCAGGGGGCAACTAATGAAAAACTGTTTTTT CASRQGATNEKLFF
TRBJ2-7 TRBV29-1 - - TGCAGCGTTTTGGGGGGACTCTCCTACGAGCAGTACTTC CSVLGGLSYEQYF
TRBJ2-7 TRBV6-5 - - TGTGCCAGCAGTTACGGTTATCGCAGGGAAATCCACGAGCAGTACTTC CASSYGYRREIHEQYF
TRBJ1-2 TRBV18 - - TGTGCCAGCTCACCCCCGGGAAGGTATGGCTACACCTTC CASSPPGRYGYTF
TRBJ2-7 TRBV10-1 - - TGCGCCCCGACACGACGGATGAGAGACTCCTACGAGCAGTACTTC CAPTRRMRDSYEQYF
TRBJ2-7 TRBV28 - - TGTGCCAGCAGGCTCGGCGGTCTCCAGGGCGAGCAGTACTTC CASRLGGLQGEQYF
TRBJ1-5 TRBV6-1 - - TGTGCCAGCCGAGTGGGGGGGGCGCAGCAGCCCCAGCATTTT CASRVGGAQQPQHF
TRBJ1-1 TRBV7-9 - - TGTGCCAGCAGATCCCTCGACAGATTAAACACTGAAGCTTTCTTT CASRSLDRLNTEAFF
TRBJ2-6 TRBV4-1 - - TGCGCCAGCAGCCTCCGGCCACAGGGAGCTGGGGCCAACGTCCTGACTTTC CASSLRPQGAGANVLTF
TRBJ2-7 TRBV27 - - TGTGCCAGCGGACGGACAGCTCTCCGTACCGAGCAGTACTTC CASGRTALRTEQYF
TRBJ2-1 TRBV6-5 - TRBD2 TGTGCCAGCAGTTACGAGGCGGGAGGGTCCTACAATGAGCAGTTCTTC CASSYEAGGSYNEQFF